This entry features one TCR beta chain sequence. Antigen specificity is unknown. Each sample gave at least 7 million isolated PBMCs. Total RNA was isolated from each sample in quantities of at least 6 micrograms. PCR was performed a second time for 7 to 11 cycles using a sample-barcoded 5' primer and a J-beta primer mix. TCRdb passed the 5' RACE reads through MiXCR, listing each CDR3 protein once. The data hold around 1,600,000 distinct CDR3 sequences, with roughly 43% observed a single time. In germline, CDR1 is DFQATT, CDR2 SNEGSKA (reference sequence). V was clipped by 5 bases and J by 4 bases; unmatched bases: 4. The CDR3 sequence is 13 residues long. These data originate in a study of blood T cells in healthy people across ages. Whole-study findings and limits: Estimated diversity that came from one million T cells was considered an underestimate.

The V and J genes are TRBV20-1 and TRBJ1-1, with 10 bases aligning to TRBD1. The sequencing sample was made of blood. This clonotype was sampled from a woman aged 18-29 years in good health. The CDR3 DNA follows: TGCAGTGCTCCTTGGGACAGGGGCACTGAAGCTTTCTTT. Its protein product is CSAPWDRGTEAFF.